Each of the 28 T cell receptor beta chains below was sequenced from the same sample in a study of OX40 agonist ivuxolimab in advanced cancers. TCRdb keeps only in-frame clones here, not all; method: immunoSEQ multiplex PCR. The table includes about 30,000 clones, 81% detected once. The starting material was CD4+ or CD8+ T cells sorted from blood, obtained in a trial of the OX40 agonist ivuxolimab. The receptors were sampled from an adult with an advanced solid tumor such as melanoma, head and neck, liver or kidney cancer.

The chain recombines TRBV18 with TRBJ2-1; possibly TRBD1 or TRBD2 for D (5 bases each). Between the trimmed V and J ends, which lost 6 bases and 2 bases, there was a span of 8 bases. Germline loops: CDR1 KGHSH, CDR2 LQKENI. The CDR3 runs 13 residues. The CDR3 region has the DNA TGTGCCAGCTCTCCGGGGCCCTACAATGAGCAGTTCTTC. It is translated as CASSPGPYNEQFF. Supplemented by reference TRBV18 and TRBJ2-1, the full variable domain reads NAGVMQNPRHLVRRRGQEARLRCSPMKGHSHVYWYRQLPEEGLKFMVYLQKENIIDESGMPKERFSAEFPKEGPSILRIQQVVRGDSAAYFCASSPGPYNEQFFGPGTRLTVL.

The rearrangement uses TRBV28 and TRBJ2-5; maybe TRBD1 (6 bases). The CDR3 is made up of 13 amino acids. Germline V lookup: CDR1 MDHEN, CDR2 SYDVKM. Trimming stripped 6 bases from V and 2 bases from J, with 10 bases between. CDR3 nucleotides: TGTGCCAGCAGCGAAGGACAGCAAGAGACCCAGTACTTC. Amino acid sequence: CASSEGQQETQYF.

The chain couples TRBV6-5 to TRBJ1-3; TRBD1 matches at 7 bases. Unmatched junction bases numbered 7, after V lost 4 bases and J lost 1 base. Per the germline V gene, CDR1 is MNHEY and CDR2 is SVGAGI. This CDR3 comprises 16 residues. Here the CDR3 reads CASSSRSGQSGNTIYF. As DNA, the CDR3 is TGTGCCAGCAGTTCACGATCGGGACAGTCTGGAAACACCATATATTTT.

The chain links TRBV6-5 to TRBJ2-3; D not certain. The CDR3 sequence is 16 residues long. Germline CDR1 reads MNHEY; CDR2 reads SVGAGI. Trimming left V 0 bases short and J 0 bases short, with 10 bases between. The CDR3 sequence is CASSYSGGASTDTQYF. CDR3 coding DNA: TGTGCCAGCAGTTACTCCGGCGGAGCTAGCACAGATACGCAGTATTTT.

The chain couples TRBV19 to TRBJ1-6; 8 bases fit TRBD1. V lost 6 bases, J lost 10 bases, and 11 bases stayed unmatched. This CDR3 is built from 15 residues. Germline assignment: CDR1 LNHDA and CDR2 SQIVND (reference sequence). The CDR3 is CASSSQDRDRSPLHF. CDR3 DNA: TGTGCCAGTAGCAGTCAGGACAGGGATCGGTCACCCCTCCACTTT. Complete variable domain (other parts from reference TRBV19 and TRBJ1-6): DGGITQSPKYLFRKEGQNVTLSCEQNLNHDAMYWYRQDPGQGLRLIYYSQIVNDFQKGDIAEGYSVSREKKESFPLTVTSAQKNPTAFYLCASSSQDRDRSPLHFGNGTRLTVT.

This chain uses TRBV18 with TRBJ2-2; D gene ambiguous. Between the trimmed V and J ends, which lost 2 bases and 6 bases, there was a span of 13 bases. The CDR3 is 15 amino acids. In germline, CDR1 is KGHSH, CDR2 LQKENI. CDR3 in DNA: TGTGCCAGCTCACCAGGTTTGGTGTCGGCCGGGGAGCTGTTTTTT. Its translation: CASSPGLVSAGELFF.

CDR3 sequence: CASSPQTSGRKQYF. The CDR3 DNA sequence: TGTGCCAGCAGTCCTCAGACTAGCGGGAGGAAGCAGTATTTT. V is TRBV27 and J is TRBJ2-3; 13 bases fit TRBD2. Germline loops: CDR1 MNHEY, CDR2 SMNVEV (reference sequence). V trimming: 5 bases; J trimming: 11 bases; junction bases outside the gene matches: 7. The CDR3 loop spans 14 amino acids.

In its sample, this clone was seen a few times. The chain employs TRBV19 and TRBJ2-3; D is unclear. Per germline, CDR1 LNHDA and CDR2 SQIVND (reference sequence). CDR3 length: 12 amino acids. Trimming left V 6 bases short and J 4 bases short, with 8 bases between. As DNA, the CDR3 is TGTGCCAGTAGGATCAATGCAGATACGCAGTATTTT. It is translated as CASRINADTQYF.

V usage is TRBV4-2 and J usage is TRBJ2-7, with D maybe TRBD2 (7 bases). Trimming took 0 bases from V and 2 from J, leaving 17 bases between them. The CDR3 is 17 amino acids. Per the germline V gene, CDR1 is LGHNA and CDR2 is YNFKEQ. CDR3 bases: TGTGCCAGCAGCCAAGATGCGGGGAGGGGGGCCCCCTACGAGCAGTACTTC. Amino acids: CASSQDAGRGAPYEQYF.

The chain is built from TRBV30 and TRBJ1-2; D is uncertain. Trimming took off 2 bases at V and 4 bases at J, with 11 bases between the two ends. The CDR3 has 13 residues. Germline CDR1 and CDR2: GTSNPN and SVGIG (reference sequence). In DNA, the CDR3 is TGTGCCTGGAGTCCTCCGGGGATCTATGGCTACACCTTC. Its protein product is CAWSPPGIYGYTF.

The chain carries TRBV7-2 and TRBJ1-3; unclear D gene. The germline gives CDR1 SGHTA, CDR2 FQGNSA. The V gene lost 5 bases and the J gene lost 3 bases, with 14 bases spanning the gap. The CDR3 extends over 15 amino acids. The CDR3 sequence: CASSLTATVGNTIYF. The CDR3 DNA follows: TGTGCCAGCAGCCTAACAGCTACAGTTGGAAACACCATATATTTT.

The chain has TRBV4-1 and TRBJ1-2, with D hard to call. Deletions cut 1 base from V and 5 bases from J, with 14 bases between. The CDR3 runs to 15 residues. Germline CDR1 MGHRA, CDR2 YSYEKL. CDR3 amino acids: CASSQAAGRDYGYTF. The CDR3 DNA reads as TGCGCCAGCAGCCAAGCGGCAGGTCGCGATTATGGCTACACCTTC.

This sequence joins TRBV28 and TRBJ1-2; 10 nucleotides agree with TRBD1. Trimming cost V 7 bases and J 8 bases; bases outside gene matches: 4. Per germline, CDR1 MDHEN and CDR2 SYDVKM. CDR3 length: 12 residues. CDR3 residues: CASKTGGSGYTF. In DNA, the CDR3 is TGTGCCAGCAAGACAGGGGGCTCGGGCTACACCTTC.

The chain recombines TRBV29-1 with TRBJ2-1; no firm D call. Trimming took off 1 base at V and 0 bases at J, with 10 bases between the two ends. The CDR3 length is 15 residues. Germline V lookup: CDR1 SQVTM, CDR2 ANQGSEA. Here the CDR3 reads CSVEAPVSSYNEQFF. The CDR3 nucleotides are TGCAGCGTTGAAGCCCCGGTAAGCTCCTACAATGAGCAGTTCTTC.

This clone appeared a single time. V is TRBV5-1 and J is TRBJ2-5; TRBD1 matches at 7 bases. Germline V gives CDR1 SGHRS, CDR2 YFSETQ. Trimming removed 0 bases from V and 11 bases from J; junction bases left unmatched: 4. The CDR3 totals 12 residues. CDR3 in amino acids: CASSLDRGRQYF. The CDR3 nucleotides are TGCGCCAGCAGCTTGGACAGGGGAAGGCAGTACTTC.

The rearrangement links TRBV28 to TRBJ2-2; weak D call: TRBD2 (7 bases). Germline CDR1 reads MDHEN; CDR2 reads SYDVKM. This CDR3 is built from 16 residues. V shed 3 bases and J shed 6 bases, with 17 bases lying between them. CDR3 region: CASSFTVGGRSGELFF. The CDR3 DNA reads TGTGCCAGCAGTTTTACCGTGGGGGGGCGGTCCGGGGAGCTGTTTTTT.

The rearrangement links TRBV5-4 to TRBJ2-7; the D gene is possibly TRBD2 (5 bases). In germline, CDR1 is SGHNT, CDR2 YYREEE (reference sequence). Trimming stripped 3 bases from V and 3 bases from J, with 16 bases between. The CDR3 is 15 residues long. CDR3 sequence reads: CASSSTPGGFYEQYF. The CDR3 DNA reads TGTGCCAGCAGCTCTACCCCAGGCGGGTTCTACGAGCAGTACTTC. Looking up the rest from reference TRBV5-4 and TRBJ2-7 gives the full variable domain: ETGVTQSPTHLIKTRGQQVTLRCSSQSGHNTVSWYQQALGQGPQFIFQYYREEENGRGNFPPRFSGLQFPNYSSELNVNALELDDSALYLCASSSTPGGFYEQYFGPGTRLTVT.

V is TRBV6-5 and J is TRBJ2-1; no clear D gene. Trimming removed 7 bases from V and 9 bases from J, with 10 bases in between. The CDR3 is made up of 11 amino acids. CDR1 MNHEY and CDR2 SVGAGI come from the germline V gene. CDR3 in DNA: TGTGCCAGCACGAGACTTGGTGAGCAGTTCTTC. Residues: CASTRLGEQFF.

This chain uses TRBV14 with TRBJ2-7; a possible D gene is TRBD1 (5 bases). The V end was cut by 5 bases, the J end by 6 bases, with 11 bases between. The CDR3 consists of 12 residues. Germline V gene lookup returns CDR1 SGHDN and CDR2 FVKESK. Here the CDR3 DNA reads TGTGCCAGCAGCGCTAGGGGTTTCGAGCAGTACTTC. It codes for CASSARGFEQYF.

This sequence joins TRBV28 and TRBJ1-4; 10 bases match TRBD1. The trim removed 3 bases at V and 7 bases at J, leaving 5 bases unmatched. CDR1 is MDHEN and CDR2 is SYDVKM in the germline V gene. The CDR3 covers 15 residues. The chain's CDR3 is CASSLLGQGGEKLFF. In nucleotides, the CDR3 is TGTGCCAGCAGTTTGCTAGGACAGGGGGGTGAAAAACTGTTTTTT. The full variable domain, in which reference TRBV28 and TRBJ1-4 provide the parts outside the CDR3, is DVKVTQSSRYLVKRTGEKVFLECVQDMDHENMFWYRQDPGLGLRLIYFSYDVKMKEKGDIPEGYSVSREKKERFSLILESASTNQTSMYLCASSLLGQGGEKLFFGSGTQLSVL.

This chain links TRBV7-2 with TRBJ2-2; 15 bases are shared with TRBD2. This CDR3 is built from 17 residues. Trimming cost V 4 bases and J 3 bases; bases outside gene matches: 3. In germline, CDR1 is SGHTA, CDR2 FQGNSA. CDR3 protein: CASSYGLAGGHTGELFF. The DNA for the CDR3 is TGTGCCAGCAGCTATGGACTAGCGGGGGGGCACACCGGGGAGCTGTTTTTT.

In DNA form, the CDR3 reads TGTGCCAGCACGAAGAGCTCCTACGAGCAGTACTTC. This encodes CASTKSSYEQYF. J is TRBJ2-7 and V is TRBV28; no firm D call. Per the germline V gene, CDR1 is MDHEN and CDR2 is SYDVKM. V was trimmed by 7 bases and J by 0 bases, leaving 7 bases between them. The CDR3 contains 12 residues. Looking up the rest from reference TRBV28 and TRBJ2-7 gives the full variable domain: DVKVTQSSRYLVKRTGEKVFLECVQDMDHENMFWYRQDPGLGLRLIYFSYDVKMKEKGDIPEGYSVSREKKERFSLILESASTNQTSMYLCASTKSSYEQYFGPGTRLTVT.

The chain is built from TRBV27 and TRBJ2-3; TRBD2 matches 9 bases. This CDR3 has 14 residues. In germline, CDR1 is MNHEY, CDR2 SMNVEV (reference sequence). V gave up 7 bases and J gave up 4 bases; unmatched junction bases: 6. The CDR3 here is CASKGLAGSDTQYF. The CDR3 DNA reads as TGTGCCAGCAAAGGGCTAGCGGGATCAGATACGCAGTATTTT.

The CDR3 DNA is TGTGCCAGCAGTTTAGCCCCGCACACAGATACGCAGTATTTT. This sequence encodes CASSLAPHTDTQYF. This chain joins TRBV6-1 and TRBJ2-3, with D hard to call. CDR3 length equals 14 residues. The germline CDR1 and CDR2 sequences are MNHNS and SASEGT. Trimming left V 5 bases short and J 2 bases short, with 11 bases between.

The rearrangement joins TRBV28 to TRBJ1-3; 7 bases agree with TRBD1. This CDR3 contains 14 residues. From germline, CDR1 is MDHEN and CDR2 SYDVKM. V lost 8 bases, J lost 0 bases, and 4 bases stayed unmatched. In nucleotides, the CDR3 is TGTGCCAGCCGACAGGGAGGCTCTGGAAACACCATATATTTT. It encodes CASRQGGSGNTIYF.

This clone came up once. This rearrangement joins TRBV25-1 to TRBJ2-6; D is unclear. CDR1 is MGHDK, CDR2 SYGVNS, per germline. The CDR3 sequence is 16 residues long. The germline V and J ends were trimmed by 3 bases and 0 bases, with 9 bases remaining between them. The CDR3: CASSDSKDSGANVLTF. DNA of the CDR3: TGTGCCAGCAGTGATAGCAAGGACTCTGGGGCCAACGTCCTGACTTTC. Combining the CDR3 with reference TRBV25-1 and TRBJ2-6 gives the whole variable domain EADIYQTPRYLVIGTGKKITLECSQTMGHDKMYWYQQDPGMELHLIHYSYGVNSTEKGDLSSESTVSRIRTEHFPLTLESARPSHTSQYLCASSDSKDSGANVLTFGAGSRLTVL.

This chain connects TRBV27 to TRBJ1-6; D might be TRBD1 (6 bases). Germline values: CDR1 MNHEY, CDR2 SMNVEV (reference sequence). The CDR3 is 14 residues long. V was shortened by 6 bases and J by 4 bases, with 10 bases between the two germline ends. The CDR3 spells CASSYTGYNSPLHF. The CDR3 DNA reads TGTGCCAGCAGCTATACAGGGTATAATTCACCCCTCCACTTT.

This clone appeared a few times. This sequence joins TRBV7-2 and TRBJ1-2; tentative D call: TRBD1 (6 bases). Germline V CDR1 and CDR2: SGHTA, FQGNSA. This CDR3 spans 13 amino acids. Trimming took off 5 bases at V and 0 bases at J, with 7 bases between the two ends. The CDR3 DNA sequence: TGTGCCAGCAGCAGGACAGCTAACTATGGCTACACCTTC. It encodes CASSRTANYGYTF.